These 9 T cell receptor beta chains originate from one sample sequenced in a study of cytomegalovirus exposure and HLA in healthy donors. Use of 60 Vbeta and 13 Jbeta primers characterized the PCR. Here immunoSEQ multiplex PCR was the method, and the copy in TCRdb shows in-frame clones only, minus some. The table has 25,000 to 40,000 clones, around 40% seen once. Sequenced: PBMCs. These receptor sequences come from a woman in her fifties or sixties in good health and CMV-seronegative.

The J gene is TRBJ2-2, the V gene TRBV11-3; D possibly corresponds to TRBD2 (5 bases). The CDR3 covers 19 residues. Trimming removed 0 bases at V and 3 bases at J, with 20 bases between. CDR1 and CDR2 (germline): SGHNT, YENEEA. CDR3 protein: CASSLDREAPMGDTGELFF. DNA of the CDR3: TGTGCCAGCAGCTTAGATCGGGAAGCGCCGATGGGCGACACCGGGGAGCTGTTTTTT.

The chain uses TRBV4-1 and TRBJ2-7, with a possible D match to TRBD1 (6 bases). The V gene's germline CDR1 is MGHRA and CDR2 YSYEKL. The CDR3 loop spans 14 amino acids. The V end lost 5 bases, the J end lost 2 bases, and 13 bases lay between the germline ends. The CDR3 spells CASSKPGQTYEQYF. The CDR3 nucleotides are TGCGCCAGCAGCAAACCGGGACAAACCTACGAGCAGTACTTC.

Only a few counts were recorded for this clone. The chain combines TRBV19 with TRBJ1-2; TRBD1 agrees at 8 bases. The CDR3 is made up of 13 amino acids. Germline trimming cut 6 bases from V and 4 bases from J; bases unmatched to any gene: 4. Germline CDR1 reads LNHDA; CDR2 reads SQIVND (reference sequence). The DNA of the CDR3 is TGTGCCAGTAGGGGACAGGCAGGCTATGGCTACACCTTC. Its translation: CASRGQAGYGYTF.

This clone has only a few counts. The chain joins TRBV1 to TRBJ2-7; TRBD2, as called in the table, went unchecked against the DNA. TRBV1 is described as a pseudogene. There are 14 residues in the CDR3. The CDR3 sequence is CTSSQQSLRCEQYF. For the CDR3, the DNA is TGCACCAGCAGCCAACAGAGTCTGCGGTGTGAGCAGTACTTC.

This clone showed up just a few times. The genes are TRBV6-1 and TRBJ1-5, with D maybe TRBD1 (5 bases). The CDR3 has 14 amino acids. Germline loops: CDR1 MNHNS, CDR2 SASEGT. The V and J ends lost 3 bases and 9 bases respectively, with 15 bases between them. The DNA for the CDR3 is TGTGCCAGCAGTGACAGGGCGCTGTCGGGGCCCCAGCATTTT. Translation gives CASSDRALSGPQHF.

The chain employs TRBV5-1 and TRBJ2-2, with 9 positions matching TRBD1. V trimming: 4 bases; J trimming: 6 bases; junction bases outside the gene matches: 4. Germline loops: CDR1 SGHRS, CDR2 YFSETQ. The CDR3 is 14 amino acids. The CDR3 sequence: CASSTQGAAGELFF. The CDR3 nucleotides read TGCGCCAGCAGCACACAGGGGGCAGCCGGGGAGCTGTTTTTT.

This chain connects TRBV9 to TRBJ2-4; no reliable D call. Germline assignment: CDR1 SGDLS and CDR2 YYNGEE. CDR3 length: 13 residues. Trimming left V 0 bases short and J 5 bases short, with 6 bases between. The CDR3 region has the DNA TGTGCCAGCAGCGTAGGCCAGGAAAACATTCAGTACTTC. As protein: CASSVGQENIQYF. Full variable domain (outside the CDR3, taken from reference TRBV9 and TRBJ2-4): DSGVTQTPKHLITATGQRVTLRCSPRSGDLSVYWYQQSLDQGLQFLIQYYNGEERAKGNILERFSAQQFPDLHSELNLSSLELGDSALYFCASSVGQENIQYFGAGTRLSVL.

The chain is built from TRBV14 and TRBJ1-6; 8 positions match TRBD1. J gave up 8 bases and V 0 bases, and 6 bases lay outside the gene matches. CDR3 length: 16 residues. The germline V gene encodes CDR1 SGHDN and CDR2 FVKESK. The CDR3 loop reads CASSQDPTGEDSPLHF. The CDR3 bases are TGTGCCAGCAGCCAAGATCCGACAGGGGAGGATTCACCCCTCCACTTT. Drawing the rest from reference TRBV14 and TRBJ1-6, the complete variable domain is EAGVTQFPSHSVIEKGQTVTLRCDPISGHDNLYWYRRVMGKEIKFLLHFVKESKQDESGMPNNRFLAERTGGTYSTLKVQPAELEDSGVYFCASSQDPTGEDSPLHFGNGTRLTVT.

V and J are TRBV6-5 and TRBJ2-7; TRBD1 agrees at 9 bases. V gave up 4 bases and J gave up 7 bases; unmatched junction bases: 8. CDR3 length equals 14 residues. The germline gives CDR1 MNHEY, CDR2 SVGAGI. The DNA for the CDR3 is TGTGCCAGCAGTTCCGGACAGGGGCGGGAAGAGCAGTACTTC. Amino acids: CASSSGQGREEQYF.